This T cell receptor (beta chain) was recovered during a study of T cells in Graves' hyperthyroidism and ophthalmopathy. Study findings and constraints: Patients with ophthalmopathy were separated from those with stable hyperthyroidism by a 13 V-J model. Appearing also in blood were most of the thyroid clonotypes expanded above 0.001.

The CDR3 regions of TCR beta were amplified from RNA transcripts. A set of HTBI primers served as the primers for a first-round RT-PCR of the TCR CDR3. TCRdb called the multiplex PCR reads again in MiXCR, with one record for every CDR3 protein. The table lists about 400,000 distinct CDR3 sequences, 14% to 15% of them singletons, with approximately 32% in the top ten. This clonotype was seen a few times. Antigen: not known. Trimming stripped 7 bases from V and 1 base from J, with 17 bases between. Germline CDR1 is MDHEN and CDR2 is SYDVKM. The CDR3 is 17 residues long. The receptor comes from a woman aged 30 to 39 with Graves' hyperthyroidism. Sequencing used blood. This sequence joins TRBV28 and TRBJ2-6; D assignment may be TRBD1 or TRBD2 (6 bases each). In nucleotides, the CDR3 is TGTGCCAGCACCCGCAGAGTAGGGGGGTCTGGGGCCAACGTCCTGACTTTC. This codes for CASTRRVGGSGANVLTF.